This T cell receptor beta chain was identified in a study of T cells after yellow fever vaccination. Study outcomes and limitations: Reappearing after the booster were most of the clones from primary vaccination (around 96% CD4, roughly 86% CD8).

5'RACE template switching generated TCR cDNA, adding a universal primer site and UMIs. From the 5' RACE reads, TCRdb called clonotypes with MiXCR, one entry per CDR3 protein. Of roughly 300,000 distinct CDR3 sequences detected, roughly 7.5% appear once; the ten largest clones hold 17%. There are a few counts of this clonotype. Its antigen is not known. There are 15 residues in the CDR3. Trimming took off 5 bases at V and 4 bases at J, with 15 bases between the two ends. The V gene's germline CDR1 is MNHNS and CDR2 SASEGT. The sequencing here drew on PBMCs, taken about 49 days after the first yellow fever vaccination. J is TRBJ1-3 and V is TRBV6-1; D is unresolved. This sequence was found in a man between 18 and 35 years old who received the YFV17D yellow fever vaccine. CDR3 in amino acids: CASSRTAATGNTIYF. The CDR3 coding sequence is TGTGCCAGCAGTAGGACGGCCGCAACGGGAAACACCATATATTTT.